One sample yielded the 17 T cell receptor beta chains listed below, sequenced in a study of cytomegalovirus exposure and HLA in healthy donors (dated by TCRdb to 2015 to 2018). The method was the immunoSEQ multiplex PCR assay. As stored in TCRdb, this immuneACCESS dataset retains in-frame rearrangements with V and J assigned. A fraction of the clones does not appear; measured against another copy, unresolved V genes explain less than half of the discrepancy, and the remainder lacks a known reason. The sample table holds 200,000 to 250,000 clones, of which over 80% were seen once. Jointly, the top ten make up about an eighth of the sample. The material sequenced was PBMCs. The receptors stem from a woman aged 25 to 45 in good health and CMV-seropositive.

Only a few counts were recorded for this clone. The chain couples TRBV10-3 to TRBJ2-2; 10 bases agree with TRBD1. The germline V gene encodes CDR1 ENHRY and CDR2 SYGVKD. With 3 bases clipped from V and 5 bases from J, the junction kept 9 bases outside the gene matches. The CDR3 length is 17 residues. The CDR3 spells CAISDPEGQGETGELFF. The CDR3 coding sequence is TGTGCCATCAGTGACCCGGAAGGACAGGGGGAAACCGGGGAGCTGTTTTTT.

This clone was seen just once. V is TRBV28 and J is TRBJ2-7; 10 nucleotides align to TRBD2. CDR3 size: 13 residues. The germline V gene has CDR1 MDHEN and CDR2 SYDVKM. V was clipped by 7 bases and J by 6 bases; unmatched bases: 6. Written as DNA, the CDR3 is TGTGCCAGCACTCTAGGGACTAGCGTCGAGCAGTACTTC. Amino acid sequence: CASTLGTSVEQYF.

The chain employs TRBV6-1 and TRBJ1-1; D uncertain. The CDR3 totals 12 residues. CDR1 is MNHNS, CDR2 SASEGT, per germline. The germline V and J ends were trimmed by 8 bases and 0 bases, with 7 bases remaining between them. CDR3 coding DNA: TGTGCCAGCTCTTACATGAACACTGAAGCTTTCTTT. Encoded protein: CASSYMNTEAFF.

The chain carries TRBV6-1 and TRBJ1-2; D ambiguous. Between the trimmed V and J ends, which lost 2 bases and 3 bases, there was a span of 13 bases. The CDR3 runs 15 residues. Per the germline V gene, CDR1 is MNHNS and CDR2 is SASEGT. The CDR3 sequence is CASSELKGGYYGYTF. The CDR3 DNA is TGTGCCAGCAGTGAATTGAAGGGTGGGTACTATGGCTACACCTTC.

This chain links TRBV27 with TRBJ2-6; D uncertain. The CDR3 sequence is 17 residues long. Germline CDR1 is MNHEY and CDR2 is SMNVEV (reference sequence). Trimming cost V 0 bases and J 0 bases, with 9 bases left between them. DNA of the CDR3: TGTGCCAGCAGTTTATCGATATGGGGCTCTGGGGCCAACGTCCTGACTTTC. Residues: CASSLSIWGSGANVLTF.

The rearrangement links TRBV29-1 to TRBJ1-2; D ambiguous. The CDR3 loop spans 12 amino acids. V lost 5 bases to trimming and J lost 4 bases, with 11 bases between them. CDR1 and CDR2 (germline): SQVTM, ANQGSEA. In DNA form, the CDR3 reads TGCAGCGTTTTACCAGGAAGCTATGGCTACACCTTC. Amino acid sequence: CSVLPGSYGYTF.

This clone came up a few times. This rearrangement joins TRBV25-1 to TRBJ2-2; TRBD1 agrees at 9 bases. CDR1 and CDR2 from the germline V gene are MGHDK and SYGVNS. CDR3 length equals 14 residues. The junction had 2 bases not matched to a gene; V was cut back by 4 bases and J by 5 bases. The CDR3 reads CASSGDRDTGELFF. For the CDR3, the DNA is TGTGCCAGCAGTGGGGACAGGGATACCGGGGAGCTGTTTTTT.

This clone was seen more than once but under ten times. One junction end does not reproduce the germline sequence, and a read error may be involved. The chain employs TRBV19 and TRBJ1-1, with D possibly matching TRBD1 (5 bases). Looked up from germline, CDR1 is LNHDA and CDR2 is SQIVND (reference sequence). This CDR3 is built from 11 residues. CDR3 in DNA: TGTGCCAGTAGGGACAACATTGAAGCTTTCTTT. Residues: CASRDNIEAFF.

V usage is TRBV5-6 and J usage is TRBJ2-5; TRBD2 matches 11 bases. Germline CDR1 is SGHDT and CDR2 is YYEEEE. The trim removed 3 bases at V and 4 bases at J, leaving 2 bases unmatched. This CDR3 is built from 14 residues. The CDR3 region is CASSSGLAGETQYF. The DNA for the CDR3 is TGTGCCAGCAGCTCAGGACTAGCGGGAGAGACCCAGTACTTC. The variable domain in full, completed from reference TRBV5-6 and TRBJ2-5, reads DAGVTQSPTHLIKTRGQQVTLRCSPKSGHDTVSWYQQALGQGPQFIFQYYEEEERQRGNFPDRFSGHQFPNYSSELNVNALLLGDSALYLCASSSGLAGETQYFGPGTRLLVL.

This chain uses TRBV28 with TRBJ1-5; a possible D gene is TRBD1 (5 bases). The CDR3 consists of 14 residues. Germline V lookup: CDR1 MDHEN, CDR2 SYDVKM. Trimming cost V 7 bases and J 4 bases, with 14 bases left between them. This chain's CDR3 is CASTLGGTNQPQHF. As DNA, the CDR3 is TGTGCCAGCACCCTCGGGGGTACTAATCAGCCCCAGCATTTT.

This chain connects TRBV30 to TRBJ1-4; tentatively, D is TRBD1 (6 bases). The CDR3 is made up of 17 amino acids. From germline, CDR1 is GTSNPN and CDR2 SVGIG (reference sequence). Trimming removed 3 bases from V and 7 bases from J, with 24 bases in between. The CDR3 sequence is CAWSDYTGRGFGEKLFF. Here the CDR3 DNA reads TGTGCCTGGAGCGATTATACAGGGCGGGGCTTTGGTGAAAAACTGTTTTTT.

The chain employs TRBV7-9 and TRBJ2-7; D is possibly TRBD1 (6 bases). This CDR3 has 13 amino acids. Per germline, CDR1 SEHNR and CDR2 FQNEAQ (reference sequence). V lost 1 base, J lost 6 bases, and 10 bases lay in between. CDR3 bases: TGTGCCAGCAGCTTAGGTGCAGGGGCCGAGCAGTACTTC. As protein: CASSLGAGAEQYF.

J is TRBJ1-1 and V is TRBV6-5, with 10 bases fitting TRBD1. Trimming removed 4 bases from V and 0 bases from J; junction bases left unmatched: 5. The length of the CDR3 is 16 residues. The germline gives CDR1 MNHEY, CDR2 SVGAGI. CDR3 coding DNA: TGTGCCAGCAGTTCCGGGACAGGGGTCTTGAACACTGAAGCTTTCTTT. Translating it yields CASSSGTGVLNTEAFF.

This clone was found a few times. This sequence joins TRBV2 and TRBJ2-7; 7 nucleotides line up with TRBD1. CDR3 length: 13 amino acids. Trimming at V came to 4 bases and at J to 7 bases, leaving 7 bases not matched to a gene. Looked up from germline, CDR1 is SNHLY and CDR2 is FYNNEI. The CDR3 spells CASSADRIKEQYF. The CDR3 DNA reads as TGTGCCAGCAGTGCGGACAGGATCAAGGAGCAGTACTTC.

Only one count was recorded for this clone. CDR3 nucleotide sequence: TGTGCCAGCTCACCACTGCGTCGACTAGCGGGATTTCAGGAGCAGTACTTC. As protein: CASSPLRRLAGFQEQYF. This chain links TRBV18 with TRBJ2-7, with 11 bases that match TRBD2. Trimming took 1 base from V and 7 from J; bases not matched to a gene: 12. CDR3 length: 17 amino acids. From germline, CDR1 is KGHSH and CDR2 LQKENI. Full variable domain (missing parts from reference TRBV18 and TRBJ2-7): NAGVMQNPRHLVRRRGQEARLRCSPMKGHSHVYWYRQLPEEGLKFMVYLQKENIIDESGMPKERFSAEFPKEGPSILRIQQVVRGDSAAYFCASSPLRRLAGFQEQYFGPGTRLTVT.

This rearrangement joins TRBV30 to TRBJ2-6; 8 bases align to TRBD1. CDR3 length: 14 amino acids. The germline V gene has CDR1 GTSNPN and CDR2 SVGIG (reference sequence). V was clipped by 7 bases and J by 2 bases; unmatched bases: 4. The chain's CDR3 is CAFQGQAGANVLTF. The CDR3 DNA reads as TGTGCCTTCCAGGGACAGGCTGGGGCCAACGTCCTGACTTTC.

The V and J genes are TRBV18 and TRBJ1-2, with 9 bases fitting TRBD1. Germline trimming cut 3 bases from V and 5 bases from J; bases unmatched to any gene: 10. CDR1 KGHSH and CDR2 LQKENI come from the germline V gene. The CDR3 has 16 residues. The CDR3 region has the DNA TGTGCCAGCTCACCCTTTGGACAGGGGATAGGGTATGGCTACACCTTC. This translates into CASSPFGQGIGYGYTF.